This T cell receptor beta chain was obtained from a study of shared clonotypes between healthy human individuals. Study-level findings and limits: Limited genetic and exposure-history diversity came from having few donors.

Splitting of each subset's genomic DNA was done evenly across several immunoSEQ plates. Measured with immunoSEQ multiplex PCR; TCRdb has only the in-frame clones, and not every one. The sample has about 2.4 million clones, 80% to 95% seen once; the top ten hold 0.35% to 0.45%. With regard to this clone: The antigen is undetermined.

All donors qualified as healthy HIV-negative adults and had experienced no recent acute infections or vaccinations. The V gene end was trimmed by 2 bases and the J gene end by 0 bases; junction bases not matched to a gene: 9. This CDR3 comprises 17 residues. Germline values: CDR1 SGHVS, CDR2 FQNEAQ. Material for sequencing was naive CD4+ T cells from PBMCs. This sample's subset: CD45RA+ positively selected. The origin of this receptor is a man younger than 35 in good health. Some clones in this sample may be carry-over from other donors' samples. V is TRBV7-8 and J is TRBJ1-2, with 7 nucleotides matching TRBD1. This CDR3 reads CASSLTRDSRPNYGYTF. The CDR3 nucleotides are TGTGCCAGCAGCTTAACCCGGGACAGCCGGCCTAACTATGGCTACACCTTC.